There are a few counts of the clone carrying this T cell receptor beta chain. Its antigen remains unknown. V lost 2 bases, J lost 1 base, and 9 bases lay in between. The germline V gene encodes CDR1 MDHEN and CDR2 SYDVKM. CDR3 size: 16 residues. This sample was included in a study of beta chain features in type 1 diabetes. Study findings and constraints: Shortening that was moderate but significant affected the TCRB CDR3s of Type 1 diabetes patients in all four CD4+ subsets.

What was sequenced were expressed TCRB transcripts, since all of the isolated RNA had been reverse transcribed. The protocol was immunoSEQ multiplex PCR, while the TCRdb copy is restricted to in-frame clones and leaves out a portion. The data show some 240,000 clones, 15% to 20% seen once. J is TRBJ2-6 and V is TRBV28; TRBD1 is a possible D gene (5 bases). The specimen was naive CD4+ T cells from blood. The receptor was isolated from a man aged 30 to 39 with type 1 diabetes. CDR3 nucleotides: TGTGCCAGCAGTTTACAGGGAAGGTCTGGGGCCAACGTCCTGACTTTC. Translated, it gives CASSLQGRSGANVLTF.